This T cell receptor beta chain was captured by sequencing in a study of shared clonotypes between healthy human individuals. Study outcomes and limitations: The researchers took only blood, and tissue repertoires probably look different. What limited the represented genetic and exposure-history diversity was the small number of donors.

Ten immunoSEQ deep assay plates served to sequence unsorted PBMC DNA. Methods used by the authors: ImmunoSEQ supplied junction-only sequences lacking quality scores, so filtering was different. Method: immunoSEQ multiplex PCR; TCRdb's copy keeps in-frame clones and lacks some. V and J calls plus clone size are reproduced from that table; the DNA served to infer D and trimming. The sample holds about 480,000 clones, 75% to 80% seen once. The length of the CDR3 is 14 residues. Trimming cost V 3 bases and J 2 bases; bases outside gene matches: 3. In germline, CDR1 is SGHTA, CDR2 FQGTGA. In its sample, this clone was seen a few times. Its antigen is undetermined.

The chain uses TRBV7-3 and TRBJ1-1; 7 bases align to TRBD1. Sequencing was done on a sample of PBMCs. The receptor comes from a woman between 40 and 55 years old in good health. Some clones in this sample may be carry-over from other donors' samples. CDR3 loop: CASSLAGGNTEAFF. The CDR3 coding sequence is TGTGCCAGCAGCTTGGCAGGGGGTAACACTGAAGCTTTCTTT. Full variable domain (rest looked up from reference TRBV7-3 and TRBJ1-1): GAGVSQTPSNKVTEKGKYVELRCDPISGHTALYWYRQSLGQGPEFLIYFQGTGAADDSGLPNDRFFAVRPEGSVSTLKIQRTERGDSAVYLCASSLAGGNTEAFFGQGTRLTVV.